Shown below are 21 T cell receptor beta chains from a single sample sequenced in a study of human T cells and chemical hapten exposure. In TCRdb, the RACE reads were re-called with MiXCR into one record per CDR3 protein. The sample contains roughly 180,000 distinct CDR3 sequences, approximately 20% of which appear only once. Indicated time point: patch test 1, 2 weeks after DPC sensitization. The treatment was: therapeutic diphenylcyclopropenone sensitization with weekly scalp DPC. Specimen: whole blood, collected in connection with sensitization to the hapten diphenylcyclopropenone (DPC). Receptors were obtained from a woman between 50 and 59 years old with alopecia areata. Some clones in this sample may be carry-over from other donors' samples.

The rearrangement uses TRBV20-1 and TRBJ2-2, with D unresolved. V was clipped by 6 bases and J by 1 base, with 12 bases between them. The germline V gene has CDR1 DFQATT and CDR2 SNEGSKA (reference sequence). CDR3 size: 14 residues. CDR3 in DNA: TGCAGTGCCTATTCGCCGCTGAACACCGGGGAGCTGTTTTTT. Protein: CSAYSPLNTGELFF.

The chain has TRBV10-3 and TRBJ1-6, with TRBD1 identical over 9 bases. V lost 0 bases, J lost 7 bases, and 7 bases stayed unmatched. The CDR3 covers 17 residues. Germline V gene lookup returns CDR1 ENHRY and CDR2 SYGVKD. CDR3 coding DNA: TGTGCCATCAGTGAGTCCAACCCCGGGACAGGGAATTCACCCCTCCACTTT. Protein sequence: CAISESNPGTGNSPLHF.

This chain links TRBV7-9 with TRBJ2-7; D ambiguous. This CDR3 spans 13 amino acids. Trimming cost V 4 bases and J 3 bases, with 10 bases left between them. The V gene's germline CDR1 is SEHNR and CDR2 FQNEAQ (reference sequence). CDR3 sequence: CASSSILNYEQYF. DNA for the CDR3: TGTGCCAGCAGCTCGATTTTAAACTACGAGCAGTACTTC.

The rearrangement uses TRBV11-3 and TRBJ2-7; no definite D call. This CDR3 comprises 14 residues. The germline CDR1 and CDR2 sequences are SGHNT and YENEEA. Trimming pared 5 bases from V and 0 bases from J, leaving 11 bases between. Written as DNA, the CDR3 is TGTGCCAGCAGCGACGACTCTTACTCCTACGAGCAGTACTTC. This encodes CASSDDSYSYEQYF.

J is TRBJ2-5 and V is TRBV20-1; no firm D call. The CDR3 covers 15 residues. Trimming cost V 2 bases and J 3 bases, with 16 bases left between them. Germline loops: CDR1 DFQATT, CDR2 SNEGSKA (reference sequence). As DNA, the CDR3 is TGCAGTGCTAGACGCCCGTTAGGGCCCAAAGAGACCCAGTACTTC. Translation gives CSARRPLGPKETQYF.

V usage is TRBV7-9 and J usage is TRBJ1-1, with TRBD1 matching 7 bases. V was clipped by 6 bases and J by 1 base; unmatched bases: 2. There are 13 residues in the CDR3. Per germline, CDR1 SEHNR and CDR2 FQNEAQ (reference sequence). For the CDR3, the DNA is TGTGCCAGCAGGACAGGGCCGAACACTGAAGCTTTCTTT. Translation: CASRTGPNTEAFF.

The chain has TRBV3-1 and TRBJ2-5; no definite D call. Germline CDR1 LGHDT, CDR2 YNNKEL (reference sequence). V lost 1 base and J lost 2, with 5 bases in between. The CDR3 length is 13 residues. Here the CDR3 reads CASSQGVQETQYF. In nucleotides, the CDR3 is TGTGCCAGCAGCCAAGGCGTACAAGAGACCCAGTACTTC.

This clonotype has a handful of counts. The chain is built from TRBV4-2 and TRBJ1-4, with D hard to call. Germline V gives CDR1 LGHNA, CDR2 YNFKEQ. Trimming left V 4 bases short and J 3 bases short, with 15 bases between. This CDR3 is built from 16 residues. CDR3 coding DNA: TGTGCCAGCAGCCCGAGGAGCAGTACCTCTAATGAAAAACTGTTTTTT. Protein: CASSPRSSTSNEKLFF.

This clonotype was observed a handful of times. V is TRBV28 and J is TRBJ2-7, with TRBD2 identical over 11 bases. Germline V lookup: CDR1 MDHEN, CDR2 SYDVKM. The CDR3 is made up of 14 amino acids. V shed 2 bases and J 13 bases; nucleotides not matched to a gene: 10. CDR3 region: CASSLVGLAAVGYF. The CDR3, as DNA: TGTGCCAGCAGTTTAGTGGGACTAGCGGCGGTAGGATACTTC.

The chain links TRBV5-5 to TRBJ1-2; D is undetermined. The germline V gene has CDR1 SGHKS and CDR2 YYEKEE (reference sequence). The CDR3 has 13 residues. Trimming stripped 5 bases from V and 8 bases from J, with 16 bases between. This chain's CDR3 is CASRVAIAEGYTF. CDR3 in DNA: TGTGCCAGCAGAGTGGCCATCGCCGAGGGCTACACCTTC.

The sample holds a few counts of this clonotype. The genes are TRBV11-2 and TRBJ1-5, with D unresolved. The CDR3 totals 14 residues. CDR1 and CDR2 (germline): SGHAT, FQNNGV. V lost 0 bases and J lost 9, with 12 bases in between. The CDR3, as DNA: TGTGCCAGCAGCTTAGACCCAGGACGGGCGCCCCAGCATTTT. Translating gives CASSLDPGRAPQHF.

This chain joins TRBV20-1 and TRBJ1-5, with a possible D match to TRBD1 (6 bases). V lost 5 bases and J 1 base, leaving 18 bases between the germline ends. CDR1 and CDR2 (germline): DFQATT, SNEGSKA (reference sequence). The CDR3 spans 16 residues. The CDR3 loop is CSASRGPPASNQPQHF. The CDR3 DNA is TGCAGTGCTTCCAGGGGTCCCCCCGCGAGCAATCAGCCCCAGCATTTT.

The V call is TRBV4-1, the J call TRBJ2-3; D is perhaps TRBD1 or TRBD2 (5 bases each). Trimming left V 1 base short and J 2 bases short, with 16 bases between. Germline V gives CDR1 MGHRA, CDR2 YSYEKL. The CDR3 is 17 amino acids. As DNA, the CDR3 is TGCGCCAGCAGCCAAGCGCTGGGGGTAAACCCCACAGATACGCAGTATTTT. Translated, it gives CASSQALGVNPTDTQYF.

V and J are TRBV20-1 and TRBJ2-3; the match to TRBD2 covers 8 bases. CDR3 size: 17 residues. The V and J ends lost 2 bases and 4 bases, in that order; junction bases with no gene match: 14. Germline-derived CDR1 and CDR2 are DFQATT and SNEGSKA (reference sequence). CDR3 region: CSARSGFTSGSPDTQYF. CDR3 in DNA: TGCAGTGCTAGATCAGGGTTTACAAGCGGGAGTCCAGATACGCAGTATTTT.

This clonotype was counted ten times or more. The chain carries TRBV9 and TRBJ2-1, with D possibly TRBD2 on 5 matching bases. The germline V gene has CDR1 SGDLS and CDR2 YYNGEE. Between the trimmed V and J ends, which lost 0 bases and 10 bases, there was a span of 14 bases. The CDR3 has 14 residues. The CDR3 DNA reads TGTGCCAGCAGCGTAGACCCCGAGGGTGGCGAGCAGTTCTTC. This translates into CASSVDPEGGEQFF.

This clonotype has more than one count but fewer than ten. V gene TRBV29-1 combines with J gene TRBJ2-1, with 10 bases matching TRBD2. This CDR3 contains 16 residues. Germline CDR1 and CDR2: SQVTM and ANQGSEA. In DNA form, the CDR3 reads TGCAGTACCACCCCCGGACTAGCGGACACCTACAATGAGCAGTTCTTC. Translated, it gives CSTTPGLADTYNEQFF.

The chain uses TRBV2 and TRBJ2-5; either TRBD1 or TRBD2 may fit D (5 bases each). The V and J ends lost 2 bases and 3 bases respectively, with 7 bases between them. Germline loops: CDR1 SNHLY, CDR2 FYNNEI. The length of the CDR3 is 13 residues. The CDR3 spells CASSEQGEETQYF. The CDR3, as DNA: TGTGCCAGCAGTGAACAGGGAGAAGAGACCCAGTACTTC. The complete variable domain, with remaining parts taken from reference TRBV2 and TRBJ2-5, reads EPEVTQTPSHQVTQMGQEVILRCVPISNHLYFYWYRQILGQKVEFLVSFYNNEISEKSEIFDDQFSVERPDGSNFTLKIRSTKLEDSAMYFCASSEQGEETQYFGPGTRLLVL.

This clonotype was observed once. V and J are TRBV20-1 and TRBJ2-1, with a possible D match to TRBD1 (6 bases). Germline V gives CDR1 DFQATT, CDR2 SNEGSKA (reference sequence). The length of the CDR3 is 10 residues. V lost 6 bases and J 12 bases, leaving 12 bases between the germline ends. The CDR3 region has the DNA TGCAGTGCGGGGGAAGGGGGGCAGTTCTTC. Its protein is CSAGEGGQFF.

This clonotype was seen a few times. The chain links TRBV6-1 to TRBJ2-2, with 9 bases aligning to TRBD1. The CDR3 is 13 amino acids. J was trimmed by 5 bases and V by 10 bases; bases with no gene match: 5. Germline V gene sequence: CDR1 MNHNS, CDR2 SASEGT. This chain's CDR3 is CATGQGRTGELFF. The CDR3 coding sequence is TGTGCCACAGGACAGGGGAGAACCGGGGAGCTGTTTTTT.

This chain joins TRBV2 and TRBJ2-1; 13 bases agree with TRBD2. Germline V gene lookup returns CDR1 SNHLY and CDR2 FYNNEI. This CDR3 is built from 14 residues. V lost 6 bases to trimming and J lost 7 bases; unmatched junction nucleotides: 3. The CDR3: CASRGLAGLNEQFF. As DNA, the CDR3 is TGTGCCAGCAGGGGACTAGCGGGATTAAATGAGCAGTTCTTC.

The sample holds many counts of this clonotype. The gene calls are TRBV2 and TRBJ2-7; 9 positions agree with TRBD1. This CDR3 is 14 amino acids long. Germline CDR1 reads SNHLY; CDR2 reads FYNNEI. With V trimmed by 6 bases and J by 1 base, 4 bases remained unmatched. The CDR3 nucleotides are TGTGCCAGCAGGGGGGGGACAGGGTCCTACGAGCAGTACTTC. This sequence encodes CASRGGTGSYEQYF.